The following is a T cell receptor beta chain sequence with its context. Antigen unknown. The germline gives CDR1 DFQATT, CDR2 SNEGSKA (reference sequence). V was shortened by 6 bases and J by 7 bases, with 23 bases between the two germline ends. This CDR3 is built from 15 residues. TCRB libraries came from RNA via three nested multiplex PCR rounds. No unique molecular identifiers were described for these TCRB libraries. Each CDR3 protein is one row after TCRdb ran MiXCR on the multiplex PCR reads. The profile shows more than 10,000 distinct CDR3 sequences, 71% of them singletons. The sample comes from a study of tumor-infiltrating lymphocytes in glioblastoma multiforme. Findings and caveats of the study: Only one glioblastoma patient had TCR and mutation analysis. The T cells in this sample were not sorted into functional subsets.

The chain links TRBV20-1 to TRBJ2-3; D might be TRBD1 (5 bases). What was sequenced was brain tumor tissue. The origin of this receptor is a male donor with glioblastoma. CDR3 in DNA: TGCAGTGCCTTATGGACAAGGACGACCCTTAATACGCAGTATTTT. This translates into CSALWTRTTLNTQYF.